The TCR beta chain under discussion was sequenced for a study of spatial heterogeneity in lung cancer. The ends were cut back, 1 base at V and 1 base at J, with 5 bases in the middle. Germline lookup yields CDR1 LGHNA and CDR2 YSLEER. The CDR3 contains 13 residues. This clonotype was picked up many times. Each CDR3 protein is one row after TCRdb ran MiXCR on the 5' RACE reads. Among about 48,000 distinct CDR3 sequences listed, over 4.5% were seen once. Time point reported: sample taken at primary tumor resection. Sequencing was performed on whole RNA extracted from tumor and nontumor lung tissue, or from frozen PBMC, and the material was left unsorted. Samples were donated by 72 untreated early-stage non-small cell lung cancer patients.

This sample comprised PBMCs, obtained at surgery. The chain uses TRBV4-3 and TRBJ2-7; unclear D gene. This clonotype was sampled from a male donor with early-stage non-small cell lung cancer. The CDR3 DNA reads as TGCGCCAGCAGCCAAGGACTGTCCTACGAGCAGTACTTC. It is translated as CASSQGLSYEQYF.